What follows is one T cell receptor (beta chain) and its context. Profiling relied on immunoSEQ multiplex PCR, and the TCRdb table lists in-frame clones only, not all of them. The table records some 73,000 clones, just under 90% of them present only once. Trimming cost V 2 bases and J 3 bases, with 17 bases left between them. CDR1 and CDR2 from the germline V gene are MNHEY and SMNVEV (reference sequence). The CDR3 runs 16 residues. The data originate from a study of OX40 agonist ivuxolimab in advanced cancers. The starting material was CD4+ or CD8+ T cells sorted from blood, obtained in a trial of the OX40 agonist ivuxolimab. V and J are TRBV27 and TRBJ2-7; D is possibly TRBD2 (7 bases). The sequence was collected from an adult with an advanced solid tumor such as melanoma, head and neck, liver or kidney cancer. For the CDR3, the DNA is TGTGCCAGCAGTTTAGGGGGGGGGCGCTTGGTCTACGAGCAGTACTTC. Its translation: CASSLGGGRLVYEQYF.